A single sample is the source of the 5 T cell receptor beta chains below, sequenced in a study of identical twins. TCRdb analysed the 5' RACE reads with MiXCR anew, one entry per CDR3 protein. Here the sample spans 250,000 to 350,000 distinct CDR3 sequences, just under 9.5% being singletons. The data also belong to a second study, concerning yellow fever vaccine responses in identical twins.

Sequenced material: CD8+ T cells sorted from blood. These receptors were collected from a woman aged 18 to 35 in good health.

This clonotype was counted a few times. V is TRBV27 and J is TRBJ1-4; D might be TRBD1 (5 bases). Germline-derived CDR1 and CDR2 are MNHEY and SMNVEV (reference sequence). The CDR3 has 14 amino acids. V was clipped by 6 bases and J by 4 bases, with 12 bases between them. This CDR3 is CASRLTVFNEKLFF. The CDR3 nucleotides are TGTGCCAGCAGGCTGACAGTCTTTAATGAAAAACTGTTTTTT.

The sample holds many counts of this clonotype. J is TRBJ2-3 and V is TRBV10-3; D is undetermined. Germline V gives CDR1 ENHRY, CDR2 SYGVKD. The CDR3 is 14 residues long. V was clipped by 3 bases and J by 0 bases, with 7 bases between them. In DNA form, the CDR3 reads TGTGCCATCAGTGAAGGTGGCAGCACAGATACGCAGTATTTT. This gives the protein CAISEGGSTDTQYF.

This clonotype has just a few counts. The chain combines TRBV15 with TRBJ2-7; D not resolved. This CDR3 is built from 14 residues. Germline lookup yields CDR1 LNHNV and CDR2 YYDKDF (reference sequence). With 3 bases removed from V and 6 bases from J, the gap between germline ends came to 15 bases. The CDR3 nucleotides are TGTGCCACCAGCAGGGGAACCAGCACACTCGAGCAGTACTTC. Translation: CATSRGTSTLEQYF.

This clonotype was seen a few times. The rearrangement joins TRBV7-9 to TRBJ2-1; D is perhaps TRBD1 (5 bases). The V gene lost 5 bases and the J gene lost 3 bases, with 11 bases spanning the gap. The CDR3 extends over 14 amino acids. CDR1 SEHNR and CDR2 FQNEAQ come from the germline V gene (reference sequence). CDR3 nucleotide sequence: TGTGCCAGCAGCCCCCCAGGGTTCTACAATGAGCAGTTCTTC. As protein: CASSPPGFYNEQFF.

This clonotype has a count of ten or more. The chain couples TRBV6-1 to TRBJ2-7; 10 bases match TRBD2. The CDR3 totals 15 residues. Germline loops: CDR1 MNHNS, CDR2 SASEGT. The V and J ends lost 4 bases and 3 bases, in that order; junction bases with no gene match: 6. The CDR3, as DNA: TGTGCCAGCAGTGCGTCTAGCGGGGGCTTCTACGAGCAGTACTTC. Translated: CASSASSGGFYEQYF.